Listed here are 22 T cell receptor beta chains from one sample, sequenced in a study of response to subunit inactivated influenza vaccine. TCRdb independently ran MiXCR on the RT-PCR reads; one entry per CDR3 protein. In the table there are hundreds of thousands of distinct CDR3 sequences, approximately 11% of which are singletons. Material: PBMCs from blood, obtained 40 to 50 days after vaccination. Source of these receptors: a man aged 45 to 65 who received an inactivated influenza vaccine.

This clonotype appeared a few times. The chain has TRBV4-1 and TRBJ2-1; 8 bases agree with TRBD2. This CDR3 is built from 17 residues. J was trimmed by 6 bases and V by 1 base; bases with no gene match: 11. Germline loops: CDR1 MGHRA, CDR2 YSYEKL. Written as DNA, the CDR3 is TGCGCCAGCAGCCAAGTAATTGGGAGTAGCGGGGTCAATGAGCAGTTCTTC. This codes for CASSQVIGSSGVNEQFF.

This clonotype occurred many times. CDR3 sequence: CASSTRTGNTEAFF. The DNA for the CDR3 is TGCGCCAGCAGCACTCGGACGGGGAACACTGAAGCTTTCTTT. This chain connects TRBV5-1 to TRBJ1-1; D is undetermined. The V and J ends lost 4 bases and 1 base respectively, with 11 bases between them. Looked up from germline, CDR1 is SGHRS and CDR2 is YFSETQ. This CDR3 region has 14 residues.

There are many counts of this clonotype. The gene calls are TRBV20-1 and TRBJ2-7; D is possibly TRBD2 (5 bases). There are 14 residues in the CDR3. The germline V gene has CDR1 DFQATT and CDR2 SNEGSKA (reference sequence). The V end lost 7 bases, the J end lost 1 base, and 17 bases lay between the germline ends. The CDR3 DNA reads as TGCAGTGTCGAGGGTAGCGTTGTTTCCTACGAGCAGTACTTC. This sequence encodes CSVEGSVVSYEQYF.

The sample holds a few counts of this clonotype. The genes are TRBV9 and TRBJ1-4; D may be TRBD1 (5 bases). V lost 2 bases to trimming and J lost 0 bases, with 5 bases between them. The CDR3 runs 14 residues. The V gene's germline CDR1 is SGDLS and CDR2 YYNGEE. Here the CDR3 DNA reads TGTGCCAGCAGCGTGACAGCAACTAATGAAAAACTGTTTTTT. Translating it yields CASSVTATNEKLFF.

This clonotype has only a few counts. This chain uses TRBV7-9 with TRBJ2-7; D is possibly TRBD1 (6 bases). CDR1 and CDR2 (germline): SEHNR, FQNEAQ (reference sequence). The CDR3 loop spans 12 amino acids. V lost 7 bases, J lost 5 bases, and 12 bases lay in between. The DNA for the CDR3 is TGTGCCAGCATATCAACAGGGAACGAGCAGTACTTC. Translating it yields CASISTGNEQYF.

This clonotype was detected a few times. This rearrangement joins TRBV29-1 to TRBJ2-7; D unresolved. V was cut by 3 bases and J by 6 bases, with 9 bases left in between. Looked up from germline, CDR1 is SQVTM and CDR2 is ANQGSEA. CDR3 length: 11 amino acids. CDR3 nucleotides: TGCAGCGTTGAGAGTGTTGCCGAGCAGTACTTC. Translation gives CSVESVAEQYF.

This clonotype was recorded many times. This rearrangement joins TRBV10-3 to TRBJ2-2; D is uncertain. Germline CDR1 ENHRY, CDR2 SYGVKD. V lost 0 bases and J lost 1, with 9 bases in between. This CDR3 has 16 residues. The DNA of the CDR3 is TGTGCCATCAGTGAGTCAGGCAGATTGAACACCGGGGAGCTGTTTTTT. Its translation is CAISESGRLNTGELFF.

The chain uses TRBV7-2 and TRBJ2-3; D may be TRBD1 (6 bases). CDR3 length: 16 amino acids. V was cut by 1 base and J by 7 bases, with 18 bases left in between. Germline assignment: CDR1 SGHTA and CDR2 FQGNSA. The CDR3, as DNA: TGTGCCAGCAGCTTAGTTGGTGGGAGAGGGGGAAATACGCAGTATTTT. Translating gives CASSLVGGRGGNTQYF.

This sequence joins TRBV9 and TRBJ1-1; 8 nucleotides line up with TRBD1. With 0 bases clipped from V and 1 base from J, the junction kept 8 bases outside the gene matches. This CDR3 is built from 17 residues. Germline V gene sequence: CDR1 SGDLS, CDR2 YYNGEE. The CDR3 DNA follows: TGTGCCAGCAGCGTAGCCCCAGGGGGCGCCGGGAACACTGAAGCTTTCTTT. Its protein product is CASSVAPGGAGNTEAFF.

This clonotype has a count of ten or more. The rearrangement links TRBV5-1 to TRBJ1-1; D call uncertain. Germline CDR1 and CDR2: SGHRS and YFSETQ. Trimming removed 1 base from V and 4 bases from J, with 8 bases in between. The CDR3 runs 13 residues. CDR3 residues: CASSLNRGTEAFF. The CDR3 DNA reads as TGCGCCAGCAGCTTGAACCGAGGCACTGAAGCTTTCTTT. Supplemented by reference TRBV5-1 and TRBJ1-1, the full variable domain reads KAGVTQTPRYLIKTRGQQVTLSCSPISGHRSVSWYQQTPGQGLQFLFEYFSETQRNKGNFPGRFSGRQFSNSRSEMNVSTLELGDSALYLCASSLNRGTEAFFGQGTRLTVV.

The V call is TRBV20-1, the J call TRBJ1-3; 9 nucleotides line up with TRBD1. V lost 3 bases to trimming and J lost 2 bases; unmatched junction nucleotides: 2. CDR3 length equals 14 residues. CDR1 is DFQATT and CDR2 is SNEGSKA in the germline V gene (reference sequence). The CDR3 DNA reads TGCAGTGCTAGCCGACAGGGGGCTGGAAACACCATATATTTT. Its translation is CSASRQGAGNTIYF.

V usage is TRBV7-6 and J usage is TRBJ2-2, with a weak D call TRBD2 (6 bases). Trimming took off 1 base at V and 3 bases at J, with 12 bases between the two ends. The length of the CDR3 is 16 residues. In germline, CDR1 is SGHVS, CDR2 FNYEAQ. This CDR3 is CASSLGLGGYTGELFF. In DNA, the CDR3 is TGTGCCAGCAGCTTAGGTTTAGGAGGGTACACCGGGGAGCTGTTTTTT.

This clonotype has ten or more counts. V is TRBV25-1 and J is TRBJ2-7; 7 bases match TRBD1. V shed 1 base, J shed 4 bases, and the junction held 4 bases outside the gene matches. The CDR3 loop spans 14 amino acids. The germline CDR1 and CDR2 sequences are MGHDK and SYGVNS. The CDR3 sequence is CASSEWGRGYEQYF. In nucleotides, the CDR3 is TGTGCCAGCAGTGAATGGGGCAGGGGGTACGAGCAGTACTTC.

CDR3 nucleotides: TGTGCCAGCAGCCAGGTTGACAGGGGTTCGTCCTACGAGCAGTACTTC. This translates into CASSQVDRGSSYEQYF. The chain couples TRBV4-2 to TRBJ2-7, with 8 positions matching TRBD1. The CDR3 sequence is 16 residues long. Looked up from germline, CDR1 is LGHNA and CDR2 is YNFKEQ. V was pared by 3 bases and J by 1 base, with 8 bases of the junction left unmatched.

For the CDR3, the DNA is TGTGCCAGCAGCTGGTCCGGGACGGGCTCTCGCGAGCAGTACTTC. Translation: CASSWSGTGSREQYF. V usage is TRBV7-9 and J usage is TRBJ2-7; either TRBD1 or TRBD2 may supply D (5 bases each). V shed 4 bases and J shed 6 bases, with 19 bases lying between them. The CDR3 runs 15 residues. In germline, CDR1 is SEHNR, CDR2 FQNEAQ (reference sequence).

This chain uses TRBV4-3 with TRBJ2-3; D may be TRBD2 (7 bases). Looked up from germline, CDR1 is LGHNA and CDR2 is YSLEER. V gave up 1 base and J gave up 5 bases, with 16 bases separating them. The CDR3 totals 16 residues. The CDR3 nucleotides read TGCGCCAGCAGCCAAGGGGGGGGGCTAGAGGGAGATACGCAGTATTTT. Residues: CASSQGGGLEGDTQYF.

The chain carries TRBV2 and TRBJ2-2; D remains ambiguous. V dropped 4 bases and J dropped 1 base, with 7 bases sitting between them. The CDR3 spans 14 residues. From germline, CDR1 is SNHLY and CDR2 FYNNEI. The CDR3 sequence: CASSVKLNTGELFF. CDR3 nucleotides: TGTGCCAGCAGTGTAAAGCTGAACACCGGGGAGCTGTTTTTT.

This clonotype occurred a few times. J is TRBJ2-1 and V is TRBV6-1, with D possibly matching TRBD2 (5 bases). The CDR3 covers 12 residues. Germline V gene lookup returns CDR1 MNHNS and CDR2 SASEGT. Trimming removed 6 bases from V and 9 bases from J, with 12 bases in between. As DNA, the CDR3 is TGTGCCAGCAGCCATCCAGGAGGTGAGCAGTTCTTC. This translates into CASSHPGGEQFF.

In its sample, this clonotype was seen a few times. The J gene is TRBJ2-7, the V gene TRBV15, with a possible D match to TRBD2 (5 bases). The CDR3 runs 14 residues. Germline CDR1 and CDR2: LNHNV and YYDKDF (reference sequence). Between the trimmed V and J ends, which lost 1 base and 0 bases, there was a span of 7 bases. CDR3 sequence reads: CATSRGGGSYEQYF. The CDR3 DNA sequence: TGTGCCACCAGCAGAGGAGGAGGCTCCTACGAGCAGTACTTC.

This clonotype was counted between two and nine times. This chain connects TRBV7-9 to TRBJ2-1; 8 nucleotides agree with TRBD1. Germline V gene data show CDR1 as SEHNR and CDR2 as FQNEAQ (reference sequence). This CDR3 spans 15 amino acids. After removal of 5 bases from V and 5 bases from J, the junction contained 8 bases not matched to a gene. The CDR3 region is CASSIRDRRHNEQFF. The DNA of the CDR3 is TGTGCCAGCAGCATCCGGGACAGGAGGCACAATGAGCAGTTCTTC. Full variable domain (outside the CDR3, taken from reference TRBV7-9 and TRBJ2-1): DTGVSQNPRHKITKRGQNVTFRCDPISEHNRLYWYRQTLGQGPEFLTYFQNEAQLEKSRLLSDRFSAERPKGSFSTLEIQRTEQGDSAMYLCASSIRDRRHNEQFFGPGTRLTVL.

In this sample, this clonotype turned up a few times. The V gene is TRBV6-1, the J gene TRBJ1-1, with TRBD1 matching over 9 bases. Germline V gene lookup returns CDR1 MNHNS and CDR2 SASEGT. With 5 bases clipped from V and 0 bases from J, the junction kept 4 bases outside the gene matches. The CDR3 length is 15 residues. Here the CDR3 DNA reads TGTGCCAGCAGTCCCCGGGACAGGGTGAACACTGAAGCTTTCTTT. Amino acid sequence: CASSPRDRVNTEAFF.

A few counts support this clonotype. V and J are TRBV20-1 and TRBJ2-5; 7 nucleotides match TRBD2. Trimming took 5 bases from V and 4 from J; bases not matched to a gene: 7. Germline V lookup: CDR1 DFQATT, CDR2 SNEGSKA (reference sequence). The CDR3 runs 13 residues. The CDR3 sequence is CSAVRGEAETQYF. The CDR3 region has the DNA TGCAGTGCTGTTCGGGGGGAGGCAGAGACCCAGTACTTC.